This entry describes one TCR beta chain. The antigen remains unidentified. This specimen comes from a study of shared clonotypes between healthy human individuals. General observations from the study: Sharing across a few donors was seen in roughly 5.2% of naive CD4 clonotypes.

Repertoires were generated with immunoSEQ multiplex PCR, while TCRdb's copy carries only in-frame clones and drops some. Of some 1.4 million clones in the sample, roughly 96% are singletons; the top ten hold roughly 1.2%. The germline V gene has CDR1 KGHSH and CDR2 LQKENI. The ends were cut back, 3 bases at V and 6 bases at J, with 17 bases in the middle. The CDR3 spans 15 residues. The material sequenced was naive CD4+ T cells sorted from blood. Documented subset: CD45RA+ positively selected. This chain uses TRBV18 with TRBJ1-1, with D perhaps TRBD1 (5 bases). This TCR derives from a man in his thirties or forties in good health. CDR3 DNA: TGTGCCAGCTCACCGTTCCCCGACAGTGTTCCTGAAGCTTTCTTT. This encodes CASSPFPDSVPEAFF.